Below, 5 T cell receptor beta chains from the same sample are listed, as sequenced in a study of T cell responses to AZD1222 COVID-19 vaccine. Sequencing used immunoSEQ multiplex PCR; TCRdb keeps in-frame clones, though not all of them. The sample lists about 130,000 clones, about nine tenths seen once, with about 17% in the top ten. The source was peripheral blood, collected on day 0 of MenACWY control vaccination. These receptors were obtained from an adult in good health.

The CDR3 region is CASSPGYSNQPQHF. In nucleotides, the CDR3 is TGTGCCAGCAGTCCGGGGTATAGCAATCAGCCCCAGCATTTT. This chain connects TRBV27 to TRBJ1-5; D not certain. Trimming took off 5 bases at V and 0 bases at J, with 8 bases between the two ends. This CDR3 comprises 14 residues. Germline values: CDR1 MNHEY, CDR2 SMNVEV (reference sequence).

The chain recombines TRBV9 with TRBJ2-2; D may be TRBD1 or TRBD2 (5 bases each). The V and J ends lost 4 bases and 1 base respectively, with 8 bases between them. Germline loops: CDR1 SGDLS, CDR2 YYNGEE. The CDR3 is 14 residues long. In DNA form, the CDR3 reads TGTGCCAGCAGCCCAGGGAGGAACACCGGGGAGCTGTTTTTT. Its translation is CASSPGRNTGELFF. Full variable domain (outside the CDR3, taken from reference TRBV9 and TRBJ2-2): DSGVTQTPKHLITATGQRVTLRCSPRSGDLSVYWYQQSLDQGLQFLIQYYNGEERAKGNILERFSAQQFPDLHSELNLSSLELGDSALYFCASSPGRNTGELFFGEGSRLTVL.

This chain's CDR3 is CASSELGGSEIGGTQYF. The CDR3 bases are TGCGCCAGCAGCGAATTGGGGGGATCTGAAATTGGAGGGACCCAGTACTTC. The chain carries TRBV5-1 and TRBJ2-5; TRBD2 is a possible D gene (6 bases). In germline, CDR1 is SGHRS, CDR2 YFSETQ. V gave up 4 bases and J gave up 7 bases, with 26 bases separating them. The CDR3 consists of 17 residues.

This rearrangement joins TRBV6-5 to TRBJ1-4; D remains unclear. V lost 5 bases to trimming and J lost 11 bases, with 12 bases between them. Germline CDR1 MNHEY, CDR2 SVGAGI. This CDR3 has 12 amino acids. The CDR3 nucleotides read TGTGCCAGCAGTCCGAACATGGGGAAACTGTTTTTT. Translated: CASSPNMGKLFF.

The chain uses TRBV18 and TRBJ2-7; D unclear. V was cut by 6 bases and J by 7 bases, with 13 bases left in between. This CDR3 has 12 amino acids. Germline loops: CDR1 KGHSH, CDR2 LQKENI. Here the CDR3 reads CASSIFVGEQYF. The CDR3 coding sequence is TGTGCCAGCTCGATCTTCGTCGGTGAGCAGTACTTC. Using reference TRBV18 and TRBJ2-7 for the parts outside the CDR3, the full variable domain is NAGVMQNPRHLVRRRGQEARLRCSPMKGHSHVYWYRQLPEEGLKFMVYLQKENIIDESGMPKERFSAEFPKEGPSILRIQQVVRGDSAAYFCASSIFVGEQYFGPGTRLTVT.